A selection of T cell receptor beta chains follows, all from one sample in a study of T cell repertoires in cytomegalovirus infection. TCRdb re-called the reads with MiXCR, one entry per CDR3 protein. The profile covers about 180,000 distinct CDR3 sequences, with 20% to 25% appearing a single time and roughly 27% taken by the ten largest. These receptors have no identified antigens. The specimen was CD8+ T cells from cultured PBMCs, collected from culture after CMV antigen stimulation. These receptor sequences come from a human donor in good health (CMV status not recorded). Some clones in this sample may be carry-over from other donors' samples. The CDR3 runs from the conserved cysteine through the conserved F or W. The D gene is left open where the match is weak. Size tells how often a clone was seen (once, few, many) or the class of an expanded clone, and some rows leave it out.

>.|.|TRBV7-2|TRBJ2-3
CASRGRSTDTQYF
TGTGCCAGCAGGGGGAGAAGCACAGATACGCAGTATTTT
>TRBD1|few|TRBV12-3/TRBV12-4|TRBJ2-3
CASSSRDRAFTDTQYF
TGTGCCAGCAGTTCGAGGGACAGGGCCTTCACAGATACGCAGTATTTT
>TRBD1|few|TRBV4-3|TRBJ2-7
CASRRGTGAYEQYF
TGCGCCAGCCGCCGGGGGACAGGGGCCTACGAGCAGTACTTC
>.|many|TRBV19|TRBJ2-3
CASSMMTATGYTDTQYF
TGTGCCAGTAGTATGATGACAGCCACGGGCTACACAGATACGCAGTATTTT
>TRBD1|.|TRBV7-2|TRBJ1-5
CASSLGQGAYQPQHF
TGTGCCAGCAGCTTAGGACAGGGGGCCTATCAGCCCCAGCATTTT
>TRBD1|few|TRBV6-6|TRBJ1-5
CASSKNLGQGINQPQHF
TGTGCCAGCAGTAAAAATCTCGGACAGGGAATCAATCAGCCCCAGCATTTT
>.|few|TRBV7-9|TRBJ2-5
CASSPGLSTQYF
TGTGCCAGCAGCCCCGGACTGTCGACCCAGTACTTC
>.|.|TRBV7-2|TRBJ2-7
CASSLPPQGSYEQYF
TGTGCCAGCAGCTTACCTCCACAAGGGTCTTACGAGCAGTACTTC
>.|.|TRBV12-3/TRBV12-4|TRBJ1-1
CASSLTVGGTEAFF
TGTGCCAGCAGCTTGACGGTGGGGGGCACTGAAGCTTTCTTT
>.|few|TRBV7-8|TRBJ1-1
CASSPNVQGRNTEAFF
TGTGCCAGCAGCCCCAATGTACAGGGCCGCAACACTGAAGCTTTCTTT
>TRBD1|few|TRBV7-9|TRBJ2-1
CASRVPGQGEGASYNEQFF
TGTGCCAGCAGGGTCCCGGGACAGGGGGAAGGGGCCTCCTACAATGAGCAGTTCTTC
>.|.|TRBV2|TRBJ2-5
CASSEARGGQETQYF
TGTGCCAGCAGTGAAGCGCGAGGGGGCCAAGAGACCCAGTACTTC
>.|.|TRBV7-8|TRBJ2-1
CASSLIRAGELNEQFF
TGTGCCAGCAGCTTAATCAGGGCAGGGGAGCTGAATGAGCAGTTCTTC
>.|.|TRBV7-2|TRBJ2-7
CASSFRRGSGYEQYF
TGTGCCAGCAGCTTCAGACGGGGATCTGGGTACGAGCAGTACTTC
>.|.|TRBV7-2|TRBJ2-1
CARETEYNEQFF
TGTGCCAGAGAGACCGAATACAATGAGCAGTTCTTC
>TRBD1|.|TRBV7-2|TRBJ2-1
CASRQDRGQFF
TGTGCCAGCAGGCAGGACAGGGGGCAGTTCTTC
>TRBD2|few|TRBV28|TRBJ2-1
CASTSESGGPLNEQFF
TGTGCCAGCACCTCCGAGAGCGGGGGCCCCCTCAATGAGCAGTTCTTC
>.|few|TRBV5-1|TRBJ2-5
CASSPPRDKYQETQYF
TGCGCCAGCAGCCCTCCACGGGACAAGTACCAAGAGACCCAGTACTTC
>.|.|TRBV7-2|TRBJ2-5
CASSLGQDLQETQYF
TGTGCCAGCAGCTTAGGACAGGACTTACAAGAGACCCAGTACTTC
>.|few|TRBV7-9|TRBJ1-2
CASTSGPNYGYTF
TGTGCCAGCACCTCCGGGCCTAACTATGGCTACACCTTC
>.|few|TRBV14|TRBJ2-1
CASSDRRSYNEQFF
TGTGCCAGCAGCGACAGACGCTCCTACAATGAGCAGTTCTTC
>.|few|TRBV7-9|TRBJ2-2
CASSFTGESTGELFF
TGTGCCAGCAGCTTCACCGGAGAAAGCACCGGGGAGCTGTTTTTT
>.|.|TRBV6-5|TRBJ1-2
CARSMRALDGYTF
TGTGCCCGCAGTATGAGGGCTCTGGATGGCTACACCTTC
>.|few|TRBV19|TRBJ2-1
CASSIDGYGGSYNEQFF
TGTGCCAGTAGTATAGATGGTTACGGGGGCTCCTACAATGAGCAGTTCTTC
>TRBD2|.|TRBV29-1|TRBJ2-3
CSVEGLAGRTDTQYF
TGCAGCGTTGAGGGACTAGCGGGGCGCACAGATACGCAGTATTTT